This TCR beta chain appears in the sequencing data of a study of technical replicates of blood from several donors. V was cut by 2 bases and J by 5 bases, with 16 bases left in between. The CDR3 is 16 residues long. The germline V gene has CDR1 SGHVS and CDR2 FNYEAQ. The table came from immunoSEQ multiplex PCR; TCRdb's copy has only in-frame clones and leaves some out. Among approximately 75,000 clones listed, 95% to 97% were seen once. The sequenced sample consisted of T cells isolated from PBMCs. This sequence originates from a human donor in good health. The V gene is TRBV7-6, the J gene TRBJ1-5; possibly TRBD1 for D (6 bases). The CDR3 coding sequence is TGTGCCAGCAGCTTAAGCGCAGGGGAAACATATCAGCCCCAGCATTTT. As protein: CASSLSAGETYQPQHF. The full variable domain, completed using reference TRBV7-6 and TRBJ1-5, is GAGVSQSPRYKVTKRGQDVALRCDPISGHVSLYWYRQALGQGPEFLTYFNYEAQQDKSGLPNDRFSAERPEGSISTLTIQRTEQRDSAMYRCASSLSAGETYQPQHFGDGTRLSIL.